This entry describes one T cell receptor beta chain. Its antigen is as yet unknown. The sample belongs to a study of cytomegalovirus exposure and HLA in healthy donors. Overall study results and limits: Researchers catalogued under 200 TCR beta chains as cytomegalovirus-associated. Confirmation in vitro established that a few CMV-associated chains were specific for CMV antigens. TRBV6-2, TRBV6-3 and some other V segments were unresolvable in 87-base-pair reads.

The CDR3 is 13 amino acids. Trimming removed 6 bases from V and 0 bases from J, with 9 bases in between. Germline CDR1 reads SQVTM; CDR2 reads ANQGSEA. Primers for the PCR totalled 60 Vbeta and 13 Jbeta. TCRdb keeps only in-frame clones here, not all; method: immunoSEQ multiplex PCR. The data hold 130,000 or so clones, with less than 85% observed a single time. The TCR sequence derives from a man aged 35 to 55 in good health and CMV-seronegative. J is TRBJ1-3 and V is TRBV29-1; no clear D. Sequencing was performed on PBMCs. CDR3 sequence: CSVSAFSGNTIYF. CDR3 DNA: TGCAGCGTGAGTGCCTTCTCTGGAAACACCATATATTTT.